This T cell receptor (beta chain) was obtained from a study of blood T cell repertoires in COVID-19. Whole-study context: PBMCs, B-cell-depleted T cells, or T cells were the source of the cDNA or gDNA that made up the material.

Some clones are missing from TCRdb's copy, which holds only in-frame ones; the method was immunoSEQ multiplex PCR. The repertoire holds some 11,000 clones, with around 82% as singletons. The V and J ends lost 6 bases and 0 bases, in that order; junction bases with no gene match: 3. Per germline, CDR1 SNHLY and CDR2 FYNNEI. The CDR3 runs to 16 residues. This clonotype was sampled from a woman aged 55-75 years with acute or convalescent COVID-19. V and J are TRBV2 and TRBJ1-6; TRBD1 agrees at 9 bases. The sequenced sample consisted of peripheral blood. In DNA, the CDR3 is TGTGCCAGCAGAGGGACAGGGAGCTCCTATAATTCACCCCTCCACTTT. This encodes CASRGTGSSYNSPLHF.